The text below deals with one T cell receptor (beta chain). What it binds is unknown. With 60 Vbeta and 13 Jbeta primers, the PCR was carried out. TCRdb's table, derived via immunoSEQ multiplex PCR, lists solely in-frame clones and lacks some. With about 200,000 clones in the sample, the ten largest clones hold roughly 0.74%. CDR3 length: 13 amino acids. Trimming took 0 bases from V and 7 from J, leaving 7 bases between them. Germline CDR1 and CDR2: SGDLS and YYNGEE. Though nominally healthy at sampling, donors likely had unrecorded immune exposures. This sample stems from a study of cytomegalovirus exposure and HLA in healthy donors. Study findings and constraints: A classifier reportedly called cytomegalovirus status with high sensitivity and specificity.

This chain joins TRBV9 and TRBJ2-2, with D possibly being TRBD2 (5 bases). The sequence was collected from a boy aged 10-17 years in good health and CMV-seronegative. Sample: PBMCs. Here the CDR3 DNA reads TGTGCCAGCAGCGTAGTGGAGGTCGGGGAGCTGTTTTTT. It translates to CASSVVEVGELFF.